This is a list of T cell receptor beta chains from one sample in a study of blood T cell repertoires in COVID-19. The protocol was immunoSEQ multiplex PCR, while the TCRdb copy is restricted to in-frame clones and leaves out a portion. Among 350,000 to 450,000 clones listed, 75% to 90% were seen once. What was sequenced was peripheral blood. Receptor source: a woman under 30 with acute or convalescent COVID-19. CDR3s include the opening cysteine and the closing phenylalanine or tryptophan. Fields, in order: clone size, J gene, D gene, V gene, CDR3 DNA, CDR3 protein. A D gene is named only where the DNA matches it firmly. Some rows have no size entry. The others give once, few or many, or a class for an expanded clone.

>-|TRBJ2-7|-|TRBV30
TGTGCCTGGAGGAGAAGAACGGGGTTAAACTCCTACGAGCAGTACTTC
CAWRRRTGLNSYEQYF
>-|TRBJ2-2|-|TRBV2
TGTGCCAGCAGTGGGTCGGGAACCGGGGAGCTGTTTTTT
CASSGSGTGELFF
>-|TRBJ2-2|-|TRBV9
TGTGCCAGCAGCGCCGAGACAGGCCCCGTGAGGGAGCTGTTTTTT
CASSAETGPVRELFF
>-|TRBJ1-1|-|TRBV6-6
TGTGCCAGCAGTTACTCGGCAGGGGTGATTTGCACTGAAGCTTTCTTT
CASSYSAGVICTEAFF
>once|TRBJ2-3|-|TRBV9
TGTGCCAGCAGCGCCGGGGGTCGCACAGATACGCAGTATTTT
CASSAGGRTDTQYF
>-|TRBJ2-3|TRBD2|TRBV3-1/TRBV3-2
TGTGCCAGCAGCCCGAAGGGACTAGCGGGGAGCACAGATACGCAGTATTTT
CASSPKGLAGSTDTQYF
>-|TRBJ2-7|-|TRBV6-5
TGTGCCAGCAGTTACCCAACTAAGGGGTACGAGCAGTACTTC
CASSYPTKGYEQYF
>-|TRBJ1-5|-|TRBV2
TGTGCCAGCAGTAGACAGGCTCTCGAGAATCAGCCCCAGCATTTT
CASSRQALENQPQHF
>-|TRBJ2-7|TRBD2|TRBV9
TGTGCCAGCAGCACCGGGACTAGCGGTTACGAGCAGTACTTC
CASSTGTSGYEQYF
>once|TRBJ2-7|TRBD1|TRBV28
TGTGCCAGCACGCCGGGACAGGGATGGGAGCAGTACTTC
CASTPGQGWEQYF
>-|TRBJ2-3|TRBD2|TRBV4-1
TGCGCCAGCAGTCGGACTAGCGGGGGGGTAGGAGCAGATACGCAGTATTTT
CASSRTSGGVGADTQYF
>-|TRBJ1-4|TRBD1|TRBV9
TGTGCCAGCAGCGAGGACGACAGGGGGAATGAAAAACTGTTTTTT
CASSEDDRGNEKLFF
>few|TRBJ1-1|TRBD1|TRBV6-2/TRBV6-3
TGTGCCAGCAGCATGGGACAGGGGGCTTTAGGGAGCACTGAAGCTTTCTTT
CASSMGQGALGSTEAFF
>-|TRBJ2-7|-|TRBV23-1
TGCGCCAGCAGGGCGGTGCGAAGCTCCTACGAGCAGTACTTC
CASRAVRSSYEQYF
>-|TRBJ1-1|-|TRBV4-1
TGCGCCAGCAGCCAAGGCTGGGTAGGGGGAGAAGAAGCTTTCTTT
CASSQGWVGGEEAFF
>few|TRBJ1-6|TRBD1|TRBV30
TGTGCCTGGAGGCGGGACAGGGGGCAATCACCCCTCCACTTT
CAWRRDRGQSPLHF
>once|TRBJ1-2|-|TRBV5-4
TGTGCCAGCAGCTTGGCGGGAATTGGAGGCTACACCTTC
CASSLAGIGGYTF
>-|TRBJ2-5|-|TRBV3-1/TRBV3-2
TGTGCCAGCAGCCCAAGTGAGGGCCGGGTTTCGGAGACCCAGTACTTC
CASSPSEGRVSETQYF
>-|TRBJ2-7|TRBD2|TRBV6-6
TGTGCCAGCAGCCGACCGAGCGGGAGCTCCTACGAGCAGTACTTC
CASSRPSGSSYEQYF
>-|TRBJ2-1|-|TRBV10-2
TGCGCCAGCAGTGAAGCACAGAATGAGCAGTTCTTC
CASSEAQNEQFF
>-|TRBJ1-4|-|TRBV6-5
TGTGCCAGCAGTTACCGCCGGCAGGGCGGTGAAAAACTGTTTTTT
CASSYRRQGGEKLFF
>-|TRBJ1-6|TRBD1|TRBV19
TGTGCCAGTAGTATAGCTCGACAGGGCGGCTCACCCCTCCACTTT
CASSIARQGGSPLHF
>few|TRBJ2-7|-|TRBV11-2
TGTGCCAGCACGGGAGAGAGTCGGTACGAGCAGTACTTC
CASTGESRYEQYF
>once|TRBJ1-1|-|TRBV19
TGTGCCAGTAGTGATGGGGCGGGAGTGGTCGTAGCTTTCTTT
CASSDGAGVVVAFF
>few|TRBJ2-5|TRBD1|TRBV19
TGTGCCAGTAGTCCGCGACAGGGAGTTCCGACCCAGTACTTC
CASSPRQGVPTQYF
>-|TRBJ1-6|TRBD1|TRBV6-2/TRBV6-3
TGTGCCAGCAGTCCCGGACAGGTTGGGTCACCCCTCCACTTT
CASSPGQVGSPLHF
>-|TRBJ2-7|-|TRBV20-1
TGCAGTGCTAGTCAGGACACCGACTACGAGCAGTACTTC
CSASQDTDYEQYF
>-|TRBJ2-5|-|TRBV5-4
TGTGCCAGCAGGTCGTCGTCGGACTCGTGGGGAGAGGCCCAGTACTTC
CASRSSSDSWGEAQYF
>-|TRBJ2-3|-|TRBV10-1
TGCGCCAGCAGTGAGGCACGACGGGGGATCACAGATACGCAGTATTTT
CASSEARRGITDTQYF
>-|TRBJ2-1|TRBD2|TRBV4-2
TGTGCCAGCAGCCAAGATAGGGCTAGCGGCGCCTACAATGAGCAGTTCTTC
CASSQDRASGAYNEQFF
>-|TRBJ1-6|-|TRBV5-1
TGCGCCAGCAGCTTGGACGCGGAATTTTCACCCCTCCACTTT
CASSLDAEFSPLHF
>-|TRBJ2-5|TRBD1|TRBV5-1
TGCGCCAGCAGCTTGGCCGGGACAGGGGAAGAGACCCAGTACTTC
CASSLAGTGEETQYF
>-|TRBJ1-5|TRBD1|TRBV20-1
TGCAGTGCTAGTGAAGGGGGCGGTCAGCCCCAGCATTTT
CSASEGGGQPQHF
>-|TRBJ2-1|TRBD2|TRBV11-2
TGTGCCAGCAGCTCCCAGAGCGGGGGGCACCAGTTCTTC
CASSSQSGGHQFF
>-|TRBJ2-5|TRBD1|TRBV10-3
TGTGCCATCAGTGAGTCCTGGGGACAGGGATCGTACCAAGAGACCCAGTACTTC
CAISESWGQGSYQETQYF